This entry lists 27 T cell receptor beta chains sequenced from one sample in a study of blood T cells in healthy people across ages. The second PCR ran about 6 to 12 cycles with a sample-barcoded 5' primer and J-beta primers. A single record per CDR3 protein comes from TCRdb applying MiXCR to the 5' RACE reads. The sample includes roughly 1.4 million distinct CDR3 sequences, 55% to 75% of them seen just once. Sample: blood. The receptors were gathered from a man between 18 and 35 years old in good health.

This chain joins TRBV20-1 and TRBJ1-6, with TRBD1 matching over 7 bases. Germline CDR1 and CDR2: DFQATT and SNEGSKA (reference sequence). The V segment lost 4 bases and the J segment 10 bases; nucleotides outside the gene matches: 13. The CDR3 totals 15 residues. The CDR3 DNA reads TGCAGTGCTATGTGGGACAGCGCGCCAAGATCACCCCTCCACTTT. It encodes CSAMWDSAPRSPLHF.

The chain links TRBV20-1 to TRBJ2-7; 8 positions agree with TRBD2. Germline CDR1 DFQATT, CDR2 SNEGSKA (reference sequence). With 6 bases clipped from V and 5 bases from J, the junction kept 9 bases outside the gene matches. The CDR3 length is 13 residues. CDR3 residues: CSASGLADNEQYF. The CDR3 region has the DNA TGCAGTGCGTCAGGACTAGCTGATAACGAGCAGTACTTC.

This sequence joins TRBV9 and TRBJ2-4; weak D call: TRBD2 (6 bases). Judging by the DNA end, TRBJ2-7 fits better; the J call may be wrong. The CDR3 sequence is 15 residues long. The germline gives CDR1 SGDLS, CDR2 YYNGEE. CDR3 amino acids: CASSVEGTVSYEQYF. The DNA for the CDR3 is TGTGCCAGCAGCGTGGAGGGGACGGTTTCATACGAGCAGTACTTC.

The rearrangement links TRBV7-2 to TRBJ2-7, with TRBD2 matching over 16 bases. V was pared by 3 bases and J by 2 bases, with 7 bases of the junction left unmatched. The CDR3 sequence is 18 residues long. Germline assignment: CDR1 SGHTA and CDR2 FQGNSA. CDR3 in DNA: TGTGCCAGCAGCTTCCCCGGGACTAGCGGGAGGGCCACCTACGAGCAGTACTTC. Protein: CASSFPGTSGRATYEQYF.

This chain joins TRBV7-9 and TRBJ2-3; D might be TRBD1 (5 bases). Per germline, CDR1 SEHNR and CDR2 FQNEAQ (reference sequence). CDR3 length: 13 amino acids. V lost 1 base and J 7 bases, leaving 9 bases between the germline ends. The CDR3 sequence: CASSLEGLNTQYF. The CDR3 coding sequence is TGTGCCAGCAGCTTAGAGGGGTTAAATACGCAGTATTTT.

The chain links TRBV6-1 to TRBJ2-3; a possible D gene is TRBD2 (7 bases). The CDR3 has 13 amino acids. Trimming took off 8 bases at V and 5 bases at J, with 14 bases between the two ends. Germline V gene data show CDR1 as MNHNS and CDR2 as SASEGT. The CDR3 is CASRGALGDTQYF. For the CDR3, the DNA is TGTGCCAGCCGGGGGGCACTCGGAGATACGCAGTATTTT.

This chain connects TRBV7-2 to TRBJ2-3; TRBD2 aligns across 7 bases. The ends lost 3 bases at V and 1 base at J; junction bases unmatched: 4. Germline CDR1 reads SGHTA; CDR2 reads FQGNSA. CDR3 length equals 15 residues. In DNA, the CDR3 is TGTGCCAGCAGCTTGCGGGAGATGGGCACAGATACGCAGTATTTT. Translation gives CASSLREMGTDTQYF.

The chain recombines TRBV5-5 with TRBJ2-5, with TRBD1 identical over 8 bases. The V gene's germline CDR1 is SGHKS and CDR2 YYEKEE (reference sequence). The CDR3 is made up of 15 amino acids. The J segment lost 3 bases and the V segment lost 3 bases, leaving 7 bases of the junction unmatched. CDR3 in amino acids: CASSYLSGQEETQYF. The CDR3 DNA follows: TGTGCCAGCAGCTATCTCTCGGGACAGGAAGAGACCCAGTACTTC. The entire variable domain, with the rest obtained from reference TRBV5-5 and TRBJ2-5, is as follows: DAGVTQSPTHLIKTRGQQVTLRCSPISGHKSVSWYQQVLGQGPQFIFQYYEKEERGRGNFPDRFSARQFPNYSSELNVNALLLGDSALYLCASSYLSGQEETQYFGPGTRLLVL.

This clonotype was found once. The V and J genes are TRBV29-1 and TRBJ1-5; 8 bases are shared with TRBD1. Germline CDR1 is SQVTM and CDR2 is ANQGSEA. V gave up 8 bases and J gave up 1 base; unmatched junction bases: 4. CDR3 size: 13 residues. This CDR3 is CSFGTGSNQPQHF. CDR3 coding DNA: TGCAGCTTTGGGACAGGAAGCAATCAGCCCCAGCATTTT. The full variable domain, rest sourced from reference TRBV29-1 and TRBJ1-5, is SAVISQKPSRDICQRGTSLTIQCQVDSQVTMMFWYRQQPGQSLTLIATANQGSEATYESGFVIDKFPISRPNLTFSTLTVSNMSPEDSSIYLCSFGTGSNQPQHFGDGTRLSIL.

The genes are TRBV9 and TRBJ2-1; 9 bases agree with TRBD1. Germline V gene sequence: CDR1 SGDLS, CDR2 YYNGEE. Germline trimming cut 0 bases from V and 9 bases from J; bases unmatched to any gene: 13. There are 17 residues in the CDR3. The CDR3 coding sequence is TGTGCCAGCAGCGTAGTAGGGGGACAGGGTCTTTCCGTTGAGCAGTTCTTC. Protein: CASSVVGGQGLSVEQFF.

This chain connects TRBV29-1 to TRBJ2-7, with 12 bases matching TRBD2. Germline assignment: CDR1 SQVTM and CDR2 ANQGSEA. This CDR3 spans 18 amino acids. V shed 1 base and J 0 bases; nucleotides not matched to a gene: 10. The CDR3, as DNA: TGCAGCGTTGAAGCTGGTGGCCTAGCGGGAGGGCTCTCCTACGAGCAGTACTTC. Encoded protein: CSVEAGGLAGGLSYEQYF.

J is TRBJ2-5 and V is TRBV18; 16 positions agree with TRBD2. The J segment lost 11 bases and the V segment lost 2 bases, leaving 8 bases of the junction unmatched. The CDR3 is 16 amino acids. Germline V lookup: CDR1 KGHSH, CDR2 LQKENI. CDR3 in DNA: TGTGCCAGCTCACCAAGAGAACCGGGACTAGCGGGAGGGCAGTACTTC. It is translated as CASSPREPGLAGGQYF.

This chain uses TRBV6-2 or TRBV6-3 with TRBJ2-3; the D gene is possibly TRBD2 (6 bases). The CDR3 loop spans 15 amino acids. The germline V gene has CDR1 MNHEY and CDR2 SVGEGT. V lost 8 bases to trimming and J lost 3 bases, with 18 bases between them. CDR3 sequence: CASSPGGGRTDTQYF. CDR3 coding DNA: TGTGCCAGCTCACCCGGGGGAGGACGGACAGATACGCAGTATTTT.

The genes are TRBV2 and TRBJ2-3; 8 nucleotides match TRBD2. The germline CDR1 and CDR2 sequences are SNHLY and FYNNEI. The CDR3 has 15 amino acids. The junction had 12 bases not matched to a gene; V was cut back by 4 bases and J by 9 bases. CDR3 region: CASSGQGLGARTQYF. Here the CDR3 DNA reads TGTGCCAGCAGTGGCCAGGGACTAGGCGCCCGCACGCAGTATTTT.

In DNA form, the CDR3 reads TGTGCCAGCAGTTTGCGGCTACCGGGACTAGCGAGCTCCTACAATGAGCAGTTCTTC. Its protein product is CASSLRLPGLASSYNEQFF. The chain has TRBV7-6 and TRBJ2-1, with TRBD2 matching 10 bases. J lost 0 bases, V lost 6 bases, and 14 bases had no gene match. Germline loops: CDR1 SGHVS, CDR2 FNYEAQ. This CDR3 contains 19 residues.

J is TRBJ2-5 and V is TRBV27; weak D call: TRBD1 (5 bases). Germline V gene data show CDR1 as MNHEY and CDR2 as SMNVEV (reference sequence). This CDR3 comprises 15 residues. The V end lost 0 bases, the J end lost 0 bases, and 8 bases lay between the germline ends. The CDR3 nucleotides are TGTGCCAGCAGTTTATCGTTGGGGCACCAAGAGACCCAGTACTTC. This translates into CASSLSLGHQETQYF.

This clonotype was detected a few times. The chain combines TRBV7-8 with TRBJ2-7; no definite D call. The germline V gene encodes CDR1 SGHVS and CDR2 FQNEAQ. The CDR3 sequence is 12 residues long. V gave up 5 bases and J gave up 7 bases, with 12 bases separating them. The CDR3 DNA is TGTGCCAGCAGCCCCCCGGCAGAGGAGCAGTACTTC. As protein: CASSPPAEEQYF.

CDR3 sequence reads: CASSPLQGINEKLFF. CDR3 DNA sequence: TGTGCCAGCAGCCCATTACAGGGGATTAATGAAAAACTGTTTTTT. The chain is built from TRBV7-9 and TRBJ1-4; TRBD1 agrees at 7 bases. V dropped 5 bases and J dropped 4; count of bases not matched to a gene: 7. The V gene's germline CDR1 is SEHNR and CDR2 FQNEAQ (reference sequence). The CDR3 runs 15 residues.

This chain links TRBV4-1 with TRBJ2-4, with TRBD2 identical over 7 bases. This CDR3 contains 15 residues. From germline, CDR1 is MGHRA and CDR2 YSYEKL. V shed 4 bases, J shed 2 bases, and the junction held 5 bases outside the gene matches. CDR3 bases: TGCGCCAGCAGCCCAGGTAGCGGGTCCAAAAACATTCAGTACTTC. Amino acids: CASSPGSGSKNIQYF.

The chain couples TRBV6-4 to TRBJ2-1; possibly TRBD2 for D (5 bases). V was cut by 4 bases and J by 0 bases, with 7 bases left in between. CDR1 is MRHNA and CDR2 is SNTAGT in the germline V gene. The CDR3 sequence is 14 residues long. CDR3 sequence: CASSAGNSYNEQFF. DNA for the CDR3: TGTGCCAGCAGTGCCGGGAACTCCTACAATGAGCAGTTCTTC.

V gene TRBV5-1 combines with J gene TRBJ1-1; tentative D call: TRBD1 (5 bases). The germline V gene has CDR1 SGHRS and CDR2 YFSETQ. The CDR3 loop spans 18 amino acids. The V and J ends lost 4 bases and 5 bases respectively, with 27 bases between them. CDR3 loop: CASSPRFPGLAGRTEAFF. In DNA, the CDR3 is TGCGCCAGCAGCCCACGCTTCCCGGGACTAGCGGGACGTACTGAAGCTTTCTTT.

This clonotype occurred a few times. The rearrangement uses TRBV13 and TRBJ2-1, with D uncertain. Trimming pared 0 bases from V and 5 bases from J, leaving 8 bases between. The CDR3 extends over 14 amino acids. Germline loops: CDR1 PRHDT, CDR2 FYEKMQ (reference sequence). The CDR3 loop reads CASSLGAANNEQFF. CDR3 sequence (DNA): TGTGCCAGCAGCTTAGGTGCTGCGAACAATGAGCAGTTCTTC.

The chain is built from TRBV5-1 and TRBJ2-1; unclear D gene. CDR3 length equals 13 residues. V lost 4 bases, J lost 4 bases, and 9 bases lay in between. CDR1 is SGHRS and CDR2 is YFSETQ in the germline V gene. The CDR3 sequence is CASSDGIYNEQFF. CDR3 DNA sequence: TGCGCCAGCAGCGACGGAATATACAATGAGCAGTTCTTC.

The chain couples TRBV7-9 to TRBJ2-5; no definite D call. Trimming shortened V by 5 bases and J by 13 bases, and 14 bases separated the two germline ends. This CDR3 has 11 amino acids. CDR1 SEHNR and CDR2 FQNEAQ come from the germline V gene (reference sequence). In DNA, the CDR3 is TGTGCCAGCAGCCTAACTAAGACACGGTACTTC. Protein: CASSLTKTRYF.

The sample holds a few counts of this clonotype. V usage is TRBV27 and J usage is TRBJ2-7; TRBD2 matches at 8 bases. Germline V gene sequence: CDR1 MNHEY, CDR2 SMNVEV (reference sequence). CDR3 length equals 15 residues. Trimming took 1 base from V and 3 from J; bases not matched to a gene: 5. CDR3 nucleotides: TGTGCCAGCAGTTTATGGAGCGGGAGTATCTACGAGCAGTACTTC. This codes for CASSLWSGSIYEQYF.

The V call is TRBV24-1, the J call TRBJ2-1; 11 bases are shared with TRBD1. The ends lost 9 bases at V and 8 bases at J; junction bases unmatched: 8. Looked up from germline, CDR1 is KGHDR and CDR2 is SFDVKD. This CDR3 spans 14 amino acids. In DNA, the CDR3 is TGTGCCACCCAGGACAGGGGGCGCTTGGATGAGCAGTTCTTC. Translating gives CATQDRGRLDEQFF.

This clonotype showed up just a few times. V usage is TRBV28 and J usage is TRBJ2-3, with TRBD1 matching over 10 bases. V shed 5 bases and J 6 bases; nucleotides not matched to a gene: 11. The CDR3 is 16 amino acids. CDR1 is MDHEN and CDR2 is SYDVKM in the germline V gene. CDR3 sequence: CASSLLGTGVTDTQYF. The CDR3, as DNA: TGTGCCAGCAGTCTCCTCGGGACAGGGGTAACTGATACGCAGTATTTT.